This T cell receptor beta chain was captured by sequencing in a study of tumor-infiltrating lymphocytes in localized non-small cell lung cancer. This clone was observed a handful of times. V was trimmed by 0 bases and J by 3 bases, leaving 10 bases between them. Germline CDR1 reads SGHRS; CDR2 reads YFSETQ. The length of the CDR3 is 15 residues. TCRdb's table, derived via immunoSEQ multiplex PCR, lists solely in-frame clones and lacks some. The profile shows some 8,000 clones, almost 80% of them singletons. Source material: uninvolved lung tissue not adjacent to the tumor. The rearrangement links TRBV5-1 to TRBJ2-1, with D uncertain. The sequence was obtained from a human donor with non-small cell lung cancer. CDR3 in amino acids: CASSLDSDVYNEQFF. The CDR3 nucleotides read TGCGCCAGCAGCTTGGACTCGGATGTCTACAATGAGCAGTTCTTC.